Below are 9 T cell receptor beta chains sequenced from a single sample in a study of metastatic and nonmetastatic thyroid tumors. All patients were untreated before thyroid surgery. TCRdb recomputed clones from the PCR reads via MiXCR. The data show roughly 25,000 clones, 13% seen once. Specimen: blood. These receptors were collected from a female donor with papillary thyroid cancer or a benign thyroid nodule (not recorded which). Some clones in this sample may be carry-over from other donors' samples.

By frequency in the sample, this clone is medium-sized. The chain combines TRBV5-1 with TRBJ1-2, with 7 bases lining up with TRBD1. V lost 1 base and J lost 6; bases outside the gene matches: 12. Germline loops: CDR1 SGHRS, CDR2 YFSETQ. The CDR3 sequence is 16 residues long. CDR3 nucleotides: TGCGCCAGCAGCTTGTTTGCCCCTCGACAGGGCGATGGCTACACCTTC. Amino acids: CASSLFAPRQGDGYTF.

This clone was found many times. This sequence joins TRBV27 and TRBJ1-2; D is ambiguous. V was clipped by 4 bases and J by 4 bases, with 10 bases between them. The CDR3 consists of 13 residues. Germline CDR1 is MNHEY and CDR2 is SMNVEV (reference sequence). The CDR3 sequence: CASSYSGTYGYTF. In nucleotides, the CDR3 is TGTGCCAGCAGTTACTCAGGTACCTATGGCTACACCTTC.

This clone showed up many times. A read error may produce the germline difference seen at one junction end. The chain is built from TRBV5-1 and TRBJ1-1; D possibly corresponds to TRBD1 (5 bases). CDR1 and CDR2 (germline): SGHRS, YFSETQ. This CDR3 contains 13 residues. DNA of the CDR3: TGCGCCAGCAGCTTGGAGGTTCAGGGTCAAGCTTCCTTT. Its translation: CASSLEVQGQASF. Drawing the rest from reference TRBV5-1 and TRBJ1-1, the complete variable domain is KAGVTQTPRYLIKTRGQQVTLSCSPISGHRSVSWYQQTPGQGLQFLFEYFSETQRNKGNFPGRFSGRQFSNSRSEMNVSTLELGDSALYLCASSLEVQGQASFGQGTRLTVV.

This clone is termed medium-sized. The genes are TRBV6-2 or TRBV6-3 and TRBJ2-7, with D maybe TRBD1 (6 bases). V lost 0 bases, J lost 0 bases, and 6 bases lay in between. The CDR3 contains 14 residues. Germline V gene data show CDR1 as MNHEY and CDR2 as SVGEGT. The CDR3 sequence: CASSYSDSSYEQYF. In nucleotides, the CDR3 is TGTGCCAGCAGTTACTCGGACAGCTCCTACGAGCAGTACTTC.

This clone was detected many times. J is TRBJ2-1 and V is TRBV7-2; the match to TRBD1 covers 8 bases. This CDR3 contains 14 residues. Trimming took 4 bases from V and 7 from J; bases not matched to a gene: 6. The germline V gene has CDR1 SGHTA and CDR2 FQGNSA. The CDR3 is CASSSQGARNEQFF. DNA of the CDR3: TGTGCCAGCAGCTCGCAGGGGGCGCGGAATGAGCAGTTCTTC.

This clone was detected many times. The rearrangement uses TRBV9 and TRBJ1-3; D not certain. Germline V gives CDR1 SGDLS, CDR2 YYNGEE. The CDR3 extends over 14 amino acids. The V end was cut by 0 bases, the J end by 3 bases, with 7 bases between. This CDR3 is CASSVAGNGNTIYF. The CDR3 DNA sequence: TGTGCCAGCAGCGTAGCTGGGAATGGAAACACCATATATTTT. The full variable domain, its missing parts supplied by reference TRBV9 and TRBJ1-3, is DSGVTQTPKHLITATGQRVTLRCSPRSGDLSVYWYQQSLDQGLQFLIQYYNGEERAKGNILERFSAQQFPDLHSELNLSSLELGDSALYFCASSVAGNGNTIYFGEGSWLTVV.

In this sample, this clone turned up many times. The DNA of the CDR3 is TGTGCCAGCAGCCTCCTAGGACAGGGGGGGACAGATACGCAGTATTTT. Protein sequence: CASSLLGQGGTDTQYF. The chain couples TRBV9 to TRBJ2-3; TRBD1 aligns across 10 bases. Germline V lookup: CDR1 SGDLS, CDR2 YYNGEE. The CDR3 is 16 amino acids. V lost 4 bases and J lost 3; bases outside the gene matches: 8. The variable domain in full, completed from reference TRBV9 and TRBJ2-3, reads DSGVTQTPKHLITATGQRVTLRCSPRSGDLSVYWYQQSLDQGLQFLIQYYNGEERAKGNILERFSAQQFPDLHSELNLSSLELGDSALYFCASSLLGQGGTDTQYFGPGTRLTVL.

This clone is medium-sized. This rearrangement joins TRBV6-1 to TRBJ2-7; TRBD1 matches at 11 bases. After removal of 3 bases from V and 1 base from J, the junction contained 2 bases not matched to a gene. The CDR3 runs 15 residues. The germline gives CDR1 MNHNS, CDR2 SASEGT. As DNA, the CDR3 is TGTGCCAGCAGTGAGGGACAGGGGGGGTCCTACGAGCAGTACTTC. This codes for CASSEGQGGSYEQYF.

V usage is TRBV18 and J usage is TRBJ2-7, with D perhaps matching TRBD1 (6 bases). Germline CDR1 KGHSH, CDR2 LQKENI. The CDR3 is 14 amino acids. Trimming left V 2 bases short and J 0 bases short, with 8 bases between. The CDR3 loop is CASSPGGSSYEQYF. The CDR3 DNA follows: TGTGCCAGCTCACCAGGGGGCAGCTCCTACGAGCAGTACTTC.